This T cell receptor (beta chain) was captured in a study of blood T cell repertoires in COVID-19 (dated by TCRdb to about 2020). With regard to the full study: Collaborator samples came from the United States, Italy and Spain and covered acute and convalescent phases of COVID-19. The material from the prospective study consisted of cDNA or gDNA derived from T cells, B-cell-depleted T cells, or PBMCs. Deeply sampled blood TCRbeta repertoires from subjects exposed to, actively infected with, or recovered from COVID-19 were included in the dataset. The repertoires were released in a freely available public database intended as a resource for research on the immune response to SARS-CoV-2. The samples were drawn from the first 160 participants of the ongoing ImmuneRACE study and from more than 1,000 subjects provided by 6 global collaborators. A de-identified subject ID, COVID-19 status, age in years and sex were almost always included in the sample metadata. HLA class I and class II types, where available, came from metadata supplied by the sample provider rather than from assay-based typing. The research as a whole found: The amount of clinical and demographic metadata varied by source and participant and was provided uncurated.

Comment on this clone: Its antigen target is currently unknown. Within one base of it there is no much larger clone, and no base qualities were kept.

Whole blood was collected in K2EDTA tubes by collaborating institutions according to the institutions' own protocols. For TCRbeta analysis, collaborator samples were shipped as frozen whole blood, as isolated PBMCs, or as DNA extracted from either sample type. The immunoSEQ Assay, a bias-controlled multiplex PCR, was used to amplify TCRbeta CDR3 regions from genomic DNA. Regarding the original processing steps: The number of nucleated cells in each sample was estimated from the amplification of reference gene primers within the assay. To quantify the absolute abundance of each unique TCRbeta CDR3 rearrangement, sequence reads were collapsed and filtered. Productive Simpson clonality was computed per sample as the square root of Simpson's diversity index over productive rearrangements. TCRdb mirrors the immuneACCESS table, restricted to in-frame sequences. Some clones are absent from its copies; in checked studies, under half trace to an unresolved V gene, and the reason for the others is unknown. That table supplies the V and J calls and clone size; D and trimming were determined from the DNA. Within this sample are around 100,000 clones, with approximately 85% of them counted one time only. The biggest ten clones account for under 4% of the sample.

The CDR3 covers 14 residues, taking in both the cysteine and the phenylalanine. Only the CDR3 DNA is retained, 42 bases long and in frame from the first base. From the germline V gene (reference sequence), CDR1 is LNHDA and CDR2 is SQIVND. Between the V and J ends, shortened by 7 bases and 12 bases respectively, the junction contains 21 bases. The TCR originated in a man aged 40-55 years with acute or convalescent COVID-19. The chain links TRBV19 with TRBJ2-2; the D gene is unclear. The sequencing input was peripheral blood. The CDR3 amino acid sequence is: CASTPKRDSSKLFF. DNA sequence: TGTGCCAGTACCCCAAAACGAGACTCCTCTAAGCTGTTTTTT.